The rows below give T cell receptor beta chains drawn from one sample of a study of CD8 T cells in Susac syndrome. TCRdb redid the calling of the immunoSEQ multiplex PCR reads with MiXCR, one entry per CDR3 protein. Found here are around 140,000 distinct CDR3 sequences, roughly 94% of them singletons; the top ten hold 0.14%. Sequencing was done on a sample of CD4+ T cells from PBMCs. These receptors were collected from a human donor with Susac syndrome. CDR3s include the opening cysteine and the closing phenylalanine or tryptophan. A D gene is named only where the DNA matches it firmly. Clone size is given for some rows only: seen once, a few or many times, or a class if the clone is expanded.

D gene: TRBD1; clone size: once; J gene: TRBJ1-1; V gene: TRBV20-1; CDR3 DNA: TGCAGTGCTAGAGAGACCGGACAGGGCCCCCCTGAAGCTTTCTTT; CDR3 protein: CSARETGQGPPEAFF
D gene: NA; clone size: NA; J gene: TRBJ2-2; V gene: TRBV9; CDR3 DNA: TGTGCCAGCAGCTCACGTTCATGGATCGCGGAGCTGTTTTTT; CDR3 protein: CASSSRSWIAELFF
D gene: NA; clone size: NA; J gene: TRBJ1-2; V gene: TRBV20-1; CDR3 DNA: TGCAGTGCTGCCCTTCTAGGTGGGGGAGGGTCTGGCTACACCTTC; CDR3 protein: CSAALLGGGGSGYTF
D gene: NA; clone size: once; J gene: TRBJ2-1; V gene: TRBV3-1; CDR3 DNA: TGTGCCAGCAGCCCCGGACTAATTTCTTACAATGAGCAGTTCTTC; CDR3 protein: CASSPGLISYNEQFF
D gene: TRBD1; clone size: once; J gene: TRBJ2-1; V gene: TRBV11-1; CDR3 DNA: TGTGCCAGCAGCCGGGACAGGTTTACTTTGGTCTACAATGAGCAGTTCTTC; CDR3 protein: CASSRDRFTLVYNEQFF
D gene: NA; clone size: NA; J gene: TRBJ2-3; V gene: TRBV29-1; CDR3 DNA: TGCAGCGTTAGTGGCAGAAGCACAGATACGCAGTATTTT; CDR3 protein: CSVSGRSTDTQYF
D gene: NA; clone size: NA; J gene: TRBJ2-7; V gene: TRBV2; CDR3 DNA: TGTGCCAGCAAAATCCAGGGGTACTACGAGCAGTACTTC; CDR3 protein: CASKIQGYYEQYF
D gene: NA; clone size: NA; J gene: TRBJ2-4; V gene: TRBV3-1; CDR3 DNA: TGTGCCAGCAGCCAAGGTTCAGGACTAGCCAAAAACATTCAGTACTTC; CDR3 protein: CASSQGSGLAKNIQYF
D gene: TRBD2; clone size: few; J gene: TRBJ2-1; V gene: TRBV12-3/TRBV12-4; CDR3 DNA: TGTGCCAGCAGGCCCGGGACTAGCGGATACAATGAGCAGTTCTTC; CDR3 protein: CASRPGTSGYNEQFF
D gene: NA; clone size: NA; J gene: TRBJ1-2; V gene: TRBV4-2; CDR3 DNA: TGTGCCAGCAGCCGGCAACTTGGACCGGGAGGCTATGGCTACACCTTC; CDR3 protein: CASSRQLGPGGYGYTF
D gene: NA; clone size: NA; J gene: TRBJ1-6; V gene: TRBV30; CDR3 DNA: TGTGCCAGCCCGGCCTTGATTAATTCACCCCTCCACTTT; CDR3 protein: CASPALINSPLHF
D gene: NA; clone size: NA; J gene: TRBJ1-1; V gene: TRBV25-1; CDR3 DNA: TGTGCCAGCAGTGAACTACAGAACACTGAAGCTTTCTTT; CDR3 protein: CASSELQNTEAFF
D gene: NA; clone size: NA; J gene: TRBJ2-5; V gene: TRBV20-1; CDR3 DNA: TGCAGTGCTACGGACAAGGCTCAAGAGACCCAGTACTTC; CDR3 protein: CSATDKAQETQYF
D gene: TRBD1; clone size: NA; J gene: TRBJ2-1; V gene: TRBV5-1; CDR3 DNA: TGCGCCACGGGATTAACAGGGGCGTCCTACAATGAGCAGTTCTTC; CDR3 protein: CATGLTGASYNEQFF
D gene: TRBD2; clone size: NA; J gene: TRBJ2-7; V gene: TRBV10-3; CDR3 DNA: TGTGCCATCAGTGGAGTCGGGAGGGCTTACGAGCAGTACTTC; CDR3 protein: CAISGVGRAYEQYF
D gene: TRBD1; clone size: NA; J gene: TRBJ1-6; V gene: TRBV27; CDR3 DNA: TGTGCCAGCAAACTGAGACAGGGCTTCAATTCACCCCTCCACTTT; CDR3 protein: CASKLRQGFNSPLHF
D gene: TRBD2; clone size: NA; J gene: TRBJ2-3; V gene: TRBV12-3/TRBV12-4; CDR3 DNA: TGTGCCAGCAGTCCGACTAGCGGGAATACAGATACGCAGTATTTT; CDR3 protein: CASSPTSGNTDTQYF
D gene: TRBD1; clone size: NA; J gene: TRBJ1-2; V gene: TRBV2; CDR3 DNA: TGTGCCAGCAGTGAGGGACAGGGGGGCTATGGCTACACCTTC; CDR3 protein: CASSEGQGGYGYTF
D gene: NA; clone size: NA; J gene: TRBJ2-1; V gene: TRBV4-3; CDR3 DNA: TGCGCCAGCAGCCAAGTAGGAGACTCCCATCATAGTGAGCAGTTCTTC; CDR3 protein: CASSQVGDSHHSEQFF
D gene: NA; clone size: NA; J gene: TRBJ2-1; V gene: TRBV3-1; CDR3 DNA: TGTGCCAGCAGCCAAGAACCCCCCGCAAGCTTCAATGAGCAGTTCTTC; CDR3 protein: CASSQEPPASFNEQFF
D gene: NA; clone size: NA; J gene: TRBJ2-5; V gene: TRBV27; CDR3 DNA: TGTGCCAGCAGTTTAAGGAGAGAGACCCAGTACTTC; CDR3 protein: CASSLRRETQYF
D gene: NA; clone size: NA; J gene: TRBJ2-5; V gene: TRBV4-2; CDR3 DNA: TGTGCCAGCAGCCAAGTATTGGGGGGAGGGGGAAGAGAGGTCCAGTACTTC; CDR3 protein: CASSQVLGGGGREVQYF
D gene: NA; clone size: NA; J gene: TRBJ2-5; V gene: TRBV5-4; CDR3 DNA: TGTGCCAGCAGCCCTGCGCTGGGGAGGGGGGAGACCCAGTACTTC; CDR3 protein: CASSPALGRGETQYF
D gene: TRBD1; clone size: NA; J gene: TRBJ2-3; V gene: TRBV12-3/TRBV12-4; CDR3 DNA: TGTGCCAGCATCCCTGGGCGGGACAGGGTCACAGATACGCAGTATTTT; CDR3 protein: CASIPGRDRVTDTQYF
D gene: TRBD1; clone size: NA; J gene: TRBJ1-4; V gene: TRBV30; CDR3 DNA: TGTGCCTGGAGTCAAGTCAGGGGGCTTCGGGAAAAACTGTTTTTT; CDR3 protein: CAWSQVRGLREKLFF
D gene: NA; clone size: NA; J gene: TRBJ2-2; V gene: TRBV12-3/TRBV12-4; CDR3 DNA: TGTGCCAGCAGAAAGGATACCGGGGAGCTGTTTTTT; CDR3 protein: CASRKDTGELFF
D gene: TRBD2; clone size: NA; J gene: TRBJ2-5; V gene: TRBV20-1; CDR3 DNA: TGCAGTGCTAGAGGGTGGAGCGGGGCGACCCAGTACTTC; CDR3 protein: CSARGWSGATQYF
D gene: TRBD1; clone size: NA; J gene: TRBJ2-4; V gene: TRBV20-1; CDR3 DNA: TGCAGTGGAGCTAGCAGGGGGAGAGCCAAAAACATTCAGTACTTC; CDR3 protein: CSGASRGRAKNIQYF
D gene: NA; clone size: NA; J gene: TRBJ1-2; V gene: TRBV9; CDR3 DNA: TGTGCCAGCAGCCTGCGGGGGGTGCGCTACACCTTC; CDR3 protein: CASSLRGVRYTF
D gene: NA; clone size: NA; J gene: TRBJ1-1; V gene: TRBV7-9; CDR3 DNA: TGTGCCAGCAGCTTGGACAGCGTGAACACTGAAGCTTTCTTT; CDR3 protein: CASSLDSVNTEAFF
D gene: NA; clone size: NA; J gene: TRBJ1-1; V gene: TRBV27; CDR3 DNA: TGTGCCAGCAGTTTTGTCCGACACTCTGAAGCTTTCTTT; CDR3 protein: CASSFVRHSEAFF
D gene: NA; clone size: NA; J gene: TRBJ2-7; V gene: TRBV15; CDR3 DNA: TGTGCCACCAGCAGAGATTATAGGACTTCCTACGAGCAGTACTTC; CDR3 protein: CATSRDYRTSYEQYF
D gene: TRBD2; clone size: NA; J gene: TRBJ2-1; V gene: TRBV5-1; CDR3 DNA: TGCGCCAGCAGCTTGGGCGGGAGGGCGGTCGATGAGCAGTTCTTC; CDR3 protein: CASSLGGRAVDEQFF
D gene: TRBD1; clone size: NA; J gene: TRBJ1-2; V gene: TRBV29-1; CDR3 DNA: TGCAGCGTGGACCGGGACAGGGGTACCTATGGCTACACCTTC; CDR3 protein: CSVDRDRGTYGYTF
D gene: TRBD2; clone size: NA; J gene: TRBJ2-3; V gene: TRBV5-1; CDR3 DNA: TGCGCCAGCAGATTGGGACCGGGACTAGTCCCAGATACGCAGTATTTT; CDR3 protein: CASRLGPGLVPDTQYF
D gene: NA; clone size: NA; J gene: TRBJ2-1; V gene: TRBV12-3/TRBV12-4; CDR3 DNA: TGTGCCAGCAGTCCCCGGAACCGGCAGTTCTTC; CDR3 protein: CASSPRNRQFF
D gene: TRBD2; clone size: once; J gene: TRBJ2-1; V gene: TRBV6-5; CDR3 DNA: TGTGCCAGCAGTTTAGCGGGGGCCACCTACAATGAGCAGTTCTTC; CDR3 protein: CASSLAGATYNEQFF
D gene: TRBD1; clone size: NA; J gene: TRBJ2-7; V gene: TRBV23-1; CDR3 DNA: TGCGCCAGCAGTCAATCGTTCGGGACAGTCCACGACGAGCAGTACTTC; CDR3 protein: CASSQSFGTVHDEQYF
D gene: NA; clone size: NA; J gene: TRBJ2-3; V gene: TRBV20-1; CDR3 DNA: TGCAGTGCTAGCGCTAGCGCAAAGACAGATACGCAGTATTTT; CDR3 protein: CSASASAKTDTQYF
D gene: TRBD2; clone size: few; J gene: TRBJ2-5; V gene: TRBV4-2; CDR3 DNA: TGTGCCAGCAGCCAAGTTGGGAAGGGACTAGCGAGCGGGGAGACCCAGTACTTC; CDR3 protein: CASSQVGKGLASGETQYF
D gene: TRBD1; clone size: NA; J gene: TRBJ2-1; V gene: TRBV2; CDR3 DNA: TGTGCCAGCAAGTTGGGGACAGAGCCCTACAATGAGCAGTTCTTC; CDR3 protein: CASKLGTEPYNEQFF
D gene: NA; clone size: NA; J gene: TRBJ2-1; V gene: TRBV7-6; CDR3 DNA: TGTGCCAGCAGCCCCCTGAGTTTTTACAATGAGCAGTTCTTC; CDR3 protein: CASSPLSFYNEQFF
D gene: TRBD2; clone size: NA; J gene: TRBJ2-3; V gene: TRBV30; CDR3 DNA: TGTGCCTGGAGCCTCCTAGCGGGTACGCAGTATTTT; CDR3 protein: CAWSLLAGTQYF
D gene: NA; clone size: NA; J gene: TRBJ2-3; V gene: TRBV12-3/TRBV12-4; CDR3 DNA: TGTGCCAGCAGTCCACCTCGGGCAGGGCGCACAGATACGCAGTATTTT; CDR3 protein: CASSPPRAGRTDTQYF
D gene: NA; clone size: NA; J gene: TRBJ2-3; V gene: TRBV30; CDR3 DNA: TGTGCCTGGAGTAACCCCGGAGGGGGCCCGGTAGATACGCAGTATTTT; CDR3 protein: CAWSNPGGGPVDTQYF
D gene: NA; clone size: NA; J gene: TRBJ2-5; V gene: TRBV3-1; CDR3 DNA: TGTGCCAGCAGCCAATTTGGGGTATGGGAGACCCAGTACTTC; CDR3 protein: CASSQFGVWETQYF
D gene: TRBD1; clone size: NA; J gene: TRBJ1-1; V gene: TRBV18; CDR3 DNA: TGTGCCAGCTCAGCTCAGGGGGGGAACACTGAAGCTTTCTTT; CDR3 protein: CASSAQGGNTEAFF
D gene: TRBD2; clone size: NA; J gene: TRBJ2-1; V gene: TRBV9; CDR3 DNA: TGTGCCAGCAGCGCACTAAAAGGGACTAGCGGGGGATCCTACAATGAGCAGTTCTTC; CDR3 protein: CASSALKGTSGGSYNEQFF
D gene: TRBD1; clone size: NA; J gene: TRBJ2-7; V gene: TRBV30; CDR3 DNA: TGTGCCTGGAGTGGGGGACAGCACTCCTACGAGCAGTACTTC; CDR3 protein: CAWSGGQHSYEQYF
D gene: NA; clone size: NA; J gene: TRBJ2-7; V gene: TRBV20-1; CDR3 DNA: TGCAGTGTAGTTTTAGGAACCTACGAGCAGTACTTC; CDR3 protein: CSVVLGTYEQYF
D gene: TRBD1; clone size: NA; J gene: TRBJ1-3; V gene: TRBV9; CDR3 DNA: TGTGCCAGCAGCGTCGGACAGGGAATTGGAAACACCATATATTTT; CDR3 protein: CASSVGQGIGNTIYF
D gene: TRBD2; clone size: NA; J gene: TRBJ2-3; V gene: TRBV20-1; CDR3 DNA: TGCAGTGCTACCCTCCTGGCGCGGGGGGGCACAGATACGCAGTATTTT; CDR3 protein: CSATLLARGGTDTQYF
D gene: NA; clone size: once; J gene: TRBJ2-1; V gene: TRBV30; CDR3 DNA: TGTGCCTGGAGTGTATCCGGGGCGAGCTCCTACAATGAGCAGTTCTTC; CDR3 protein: CAWSVSGASSYNEQFF
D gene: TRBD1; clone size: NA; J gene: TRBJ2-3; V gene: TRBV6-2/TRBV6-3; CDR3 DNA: TGTGCCAGCAGAGCGACAGGGGGAGATACGCAGTATTTT; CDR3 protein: CASRATGGDTQYF
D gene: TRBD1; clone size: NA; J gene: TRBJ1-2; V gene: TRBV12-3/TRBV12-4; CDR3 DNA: TGTGCCAGCAGCACACAGGGGGCGAATATCTATGGCTACACCTTC; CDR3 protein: CASSTQGANIYGYTF